The 4 T cell receptor beta chains below all came from one sample that was sequenced in a study of shared clonotypes between healthy human individuals. Produced via immunoSEQ multiplex PCR; TCRdb's table is partial and in-frame only. The table lists around 500,000 clones, 60% to 80% of them singletons. Material: PBMCs. The source of these receptors is a woman aged 35 to 49 in good health. Some clones in this sample may be carry-over from other donors' samples.

This chain joins TRBV28 and TRBJ1-4; D not certain. This CDR3 is 17 amino acids long. V lost 3 bases and J lost 0, with 14 bases in between. Looked up from germline, CDR1 is MDHEN and CDR2 is SYDVKM. CDR3 region: CASSLAGVAPTNEKLFF. The CDR3 DNA reads as TGTGCCAGCAGTTTGGCCGGAGTGGCCCCAACTAATGAAAAACTGTTTTTT.

The chain uses TRBV10-3 and TRBJ1-4, with TRBD1 identical over 9 bases. The V gene end was trimmed by 6 bases and the J gene end by 0 bases; junction bases not matched to a gene: 5. Germline-derived CDR1 and CDR2 are ENHRY and SYGVKD. The CDR3 totals 16 residues. CDR3 DNA sequence: TGTGCCATCAGCTCTACAGGGGGCGCAACTAATGAAAAACTGTTTTTT. Residues: CAISSTGGATNEKLFF.

As for this clone: A much bigger clone sits one base away, suggesting this may be a read error. The chain uses TRBV18 and TRBJ1-3, with D maybe TRBD1 (6 bases). This CDR3 has 14 amino acids. Germline V gene data show CDR1 as KGHSH and CDR2 as LQKENI. V was cut by 2 bases and J by 2 bases, with 7 bases left in between. The DNA of the CDR3 is TGTGCCAGCTCACCAGGGACAACTGGAAACACCATATATTTT. Translated, it gives CASSPGTTGNTIYF.

This chain links TRBV25-1 with TRBJ2-3; D is unresolved. The germline V gene encodes CDR1 MGHDK and CDR2 SYGVNS. The CDR3 is 14 amino acids. Deletions cut 8 bases from V and 0 bases from J, with 12 bases between. As DNA, the CDR3 is TGTGCCAGCTCCCACACCTTCAGCACAGATACGCAGTATTTT. It codes for CASSHTFSTDTQYF.